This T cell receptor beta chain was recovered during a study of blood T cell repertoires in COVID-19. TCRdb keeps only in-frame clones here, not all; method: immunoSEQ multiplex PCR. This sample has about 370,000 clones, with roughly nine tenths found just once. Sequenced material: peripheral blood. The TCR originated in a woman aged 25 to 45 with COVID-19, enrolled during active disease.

The DNA of the CDR3 is TGCGCCAGCAGTGATGCTAGCGGGGGCCAAGAGACCCAGTACTTC. Translated: CASSDASGGQETQYF. The gene calls are TRBV10-1 and TRBJ2-5; 10 nucleotides agree with TRBD2. V was clipped by 3 bases and J by 1 base; unmatched bases: 2. This CDR3 has 15 amino acids. The germline V gene has CDR1 WNHNN and CDR2 SYGVQD (reference sequence).